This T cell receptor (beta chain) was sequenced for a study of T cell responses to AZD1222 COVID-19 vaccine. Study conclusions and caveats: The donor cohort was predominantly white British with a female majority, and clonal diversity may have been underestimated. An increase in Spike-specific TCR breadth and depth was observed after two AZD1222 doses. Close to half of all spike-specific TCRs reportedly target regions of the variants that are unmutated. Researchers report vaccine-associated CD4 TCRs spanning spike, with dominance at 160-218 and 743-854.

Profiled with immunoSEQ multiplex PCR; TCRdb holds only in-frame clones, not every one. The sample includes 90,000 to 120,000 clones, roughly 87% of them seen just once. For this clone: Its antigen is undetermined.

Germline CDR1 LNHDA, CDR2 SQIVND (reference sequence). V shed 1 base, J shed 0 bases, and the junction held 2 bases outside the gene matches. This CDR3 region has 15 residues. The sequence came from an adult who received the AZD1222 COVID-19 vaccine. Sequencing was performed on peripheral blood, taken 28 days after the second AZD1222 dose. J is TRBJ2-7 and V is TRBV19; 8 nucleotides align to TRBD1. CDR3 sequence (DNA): TGTGCCAGTAGTATAGGGACAGGGATCTCCTACGAGCAGTACTTC. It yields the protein CASSIGTGISYEQYF.